This T cell receptor beta chain emerged from a study of T cells in Graves' hyperthyroidism and ophthalmopathy. Study background: Peripheral blood was obtained at initial diagnosis, preceding any treatment.

Amplified TCR beta CDR3 regions came from RNA transcripts. A set of HTBI primers served as the primers for a first-round RT-PCR of the TCR CDR3. MiXCR was run by TCRdb on the multiplex PCR reads, yielding one entry per CDR3 protein. The sample shows approximately 620,000 distinct CDR3 sequences, more than 15% of them seen only once. Each ophthalmopathy patient scored at least 3 on the Clinical Activity Score and at least 4 on NOSPECS grade, with duration under 3 months. Fresh 10 ml peripheral blood yielded PBMCs. CDR1 is SGDLS, CDR2 YYNGEE, per germline. The CDR3 consists of 17 residues. The ends lost 0 bases at V and 2 bases at J; junction bases unmatched: 8.

The receptor was isolated from a woman between 40 and 55 years old with Graves' ophthalmopathy. The sample taken for sequencing was blood. The rearrangement links TRBV9 to TRBJ2-3; 8 bases align to TRBD1. CDR3 protein: CASSVGQGAPTTDTQYF. The CDR3 DNA reads TGTGCCAGCAGCGTAGGGCAGGGGGCTCCCACCACAGATACGCAGTATTTT. Full variable domain (missing parts from reference TRBV9 and TRBJ2-3): DSGVTQTPKHLITATGQRVTLRCSPRSGDLSVYWYQQSLDQGLQFLIQYYNGEERAKGNILERFSAQQFPDLHSELNLSSLELGDSALYFCASSVGQGAPTTDTQYFGPGTRLTVL.